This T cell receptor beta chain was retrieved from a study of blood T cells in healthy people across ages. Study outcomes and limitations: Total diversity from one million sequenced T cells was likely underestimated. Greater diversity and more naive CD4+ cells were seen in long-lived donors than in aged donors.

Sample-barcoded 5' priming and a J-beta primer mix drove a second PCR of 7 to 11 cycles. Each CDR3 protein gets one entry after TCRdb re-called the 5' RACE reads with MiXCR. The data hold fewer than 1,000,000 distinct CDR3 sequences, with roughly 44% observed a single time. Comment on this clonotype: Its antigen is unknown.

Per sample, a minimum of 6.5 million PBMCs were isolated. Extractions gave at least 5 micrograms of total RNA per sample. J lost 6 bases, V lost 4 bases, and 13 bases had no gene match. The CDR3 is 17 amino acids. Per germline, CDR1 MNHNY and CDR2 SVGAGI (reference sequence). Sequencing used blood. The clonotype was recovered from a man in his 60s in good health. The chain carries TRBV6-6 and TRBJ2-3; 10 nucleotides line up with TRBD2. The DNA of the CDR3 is TGTGCCAGCAGTTTTAATAGCGGGGGGAGTTGGGCCGATACGCAGTATTTT. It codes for CASSFNSGGSWADTQYF.